This passage covers 24 T cell receptor beta chains from one sample sequenced in a study of blood T cell repertoires in COVID-19. The table came from immunoSEQ multiplex PCR; TCRdb's copy has only in-frame clones and leaves some out. The table lists around 130,000 clones, around 89% of them singletons. Sequenced input: peripheral blood. These receptors all stem from a man aged 45-65 years with active or convalescent COVID-19.

The chain joins TRBV30 to TRBJ1-6; tentative D call: TRBD1 (6 bases). The CDR3 loop spans 12 amino acids. With 7 bases removed from V and 6 bases from J, the gap between germline ends came to 10 bases. CDR1 and CDR2 from the germline V gene are GTSNPN and SVGIG (reference sequence). CDR3 bases: TGTGCCTTACAGGGTTCTAATTCACCCCTCCACTTT. This encodes CALQGSNSPLHF.

In this sample, this clone turned up once. The rearrangement links TRBV7-2 to TRBJ2-3; 14 bases line up with TRBD2. The CDR3 has 18 residues. CDR1 is SGHTA and CDR2 is FQGNSA in the germline V gene. Germline trimming cut 2 bases from V and 4 bases from J; bases unmatched to any gene: 8. CDR3 sequence: CASSLTQTSGGASDTQYF. The CDR3 DNA follows: TGTGCCAGCAGCTTAACCCAGACTAGCGGGGGGGCCTCAGATACGCAGTATTTT. Complete variable domain (other parts from reference TRBV7-2 and TRBJ2-3): GAGVSQSPSNKVTEKGKDVELRCDPISGHTALYWYRQSLGQGLEFLIYFQGNSAPDKSGLPSDRFSAERTGGSVSTLTIQRTQQEDSAVYLCASSLTQTSGGASDTQYFGPGTRLTVL.

This chain joins TRBV27 and TRBJ1-5, with 11 bases that match TRBD1. After removal of 5 bases from V and 2 bases from J, the junction contained 8 bases not matched to a gene. Germline CDR1 MNHEY, CDR2 SMNVEV (reference sequence). This CDR3 is 17 amino acids long. CDR3 in DNA: TGTGCCAGCAGTCCAAGGACAGGGGGCGCCGGCAATCAGCCCCAGCATTTT. Encoded protein: CASSPRTGGAGNQPQHF.

The J gene is TRBJ2-3, the V gene TRBV19; perhaps TRBD1 as D (5 bases). Germline V gene data show CDR1 as LNHDA and CDR2 as SQIVND (reference sequence). Trimming stripped 0 bases from V and 2 bases from J, with 9 bases between. The CDR3 has 15 amino acids. Written as DNA, the CDR3 is TGTGCCAGTAGTATAGACCAGGGTCTCACAGATACGCAGTATTTT. Its protein product is CASSIDQGLTDTQYF.

The gene calls are TRBV28 and TRBJ1-4; 7 bases are a match to TRBD1. CDR1 is MDHEN and CDR2 is SYDVKM in the germline V gene. This CDR3 spans 16 amino acids. Trimming removed 0 bases from V and 3 bases from J; junction bases left unmatched: 4. This chain's CDR3 is CASSLWTGRPNEKLFF. CDR3 DNA: TGTGCCAGCAGTTTATGGACAGGGAGACCTAATGAAAAACTGTTTTTT.

The V and J genes are TRBV12-5 and TRBJ2-1; 8 nucleotides match TRBD2. This CDR3 comprises 15 residues. V shed 1 base, J shed 8 bases, and the junction held 7 bases outside the gene matches. Germline-derived CDR1 and CDR2 are LGHNT and FRNRAP. The CDR3: CASGLGLAGGDEQFF. CDR3 nucleotides: TGTGCTAGTGGTTTGGGGCTAGCCGGGGGGGATGAGCAGTTCTTC.

The chain recombines TRBV7-6 with TRBJ2-7, with D possibly matching TRBD2 (5 bases). The CDR3 is 12 residues long. Germline CDR1 is SGHVS and CDR2 is FNYEAQ. The V and J ends lost 0 bases and 5 bases respectively, with 5 bases between them. This CDR3 is CASSLAEDEQYF. Here the CDR3 DNA reads TGTGCCAGCAGCTTAGCGGAGGACGAGCAGTACTTC. Combining the CDR3 with reference TRBV7-6 and TRBJ2-7 gives the whole variable domain GAGVSQSPRYKVTKRGQDVALRCDPISGHVSLYWYRQALGQGPEFLTYFNYEAQQDKSGLPNDRFSAERPEGSISTLTIQRTEQRDSAMYRCASSLAEDEQYFGPGTRLTVT.

This chain joins TRBV4-3 and TRBJ2-4; 7 positions agree with TRBD1. Germline lookup yields CDR1 LGHNA and CDR2 YSLEER. V shed 0 bases and J 6 bases; nucleotides not matched to a gene: 8. The CDR3 runs 16 residues. In nucleotides, the CDR3 is TGCGCCAGCAGCCAAGATCTGCAACAGGGGTTAAACATTCAGTACTTC. This translates into CASSQDLQQGLNIQYF.

The rearrangement joins TRBV29-1 to TRBJ2-5; 8 bases map to TRBD2. This CDR3 has 13 amino acids. From germline, CDR1 is SQVTM and CDR2 ANQGSEA. V lost 4 bases to trimming and J lost 5 bases; unmatched junction nucleotides: 6. This chain's CDR3 is CSVGGGRSETQYF. The CDR3 DNA sequence: TGCAGCGTTGGGGGCGGGAGGAGTGAGACCCAGTACTTC.

The chain joins TRBV3-1 (or the pseudogene TRBV3-2) to TRBJ1-2; no clear D. V lost 0 bases, J lost 4 bases, and 12 bases lay in between. The V gene's germline CDR1 is LGHDT and CDR2 YNNKEL (reference sequence). This CDR3 has 15 residues. CDR3 sequence (DNA): TGTGCCAGCAGCCAAGATGCTGCGGGTGCCTATGGCTACACCTTC. It yields the protein CASSQDAAGAYGYTF.

The rearrangement joins TRBV7-2 to TRBJ2-7; TRBD1 aligns across 12 bases. The CDR3 has 14 residues. Losses at the gene ends were 5 bases for V and 6 bases for J; bases not matched to a gene: 5. CDR1 is SGHTA and CDR2 is FQGNSA in the germline V gene. The CDR3 here is CASSGGTGGREQYF. The CDR3, as DNA: TGTGCCAGCAGCGGCGGGACAGGGGGCCGCGAGCAGTACTTC. The whole variable domain, remainder taken from reference TRBV7-2 and TRBJ2-7, is GAGVSQSPSNKVTEKGKDVELRCDPISGHTALYWYRQSLGQGLEFLIYFQGNSAPDKSGLPSDRFSAERTGGSVSTLTIQRTQQEDSAVYLCASSGGTGGREQYFGPGTRLTVT.

This chain joins TRBV7-9 and TRBJ2-6; D is perhaps TRBD2 (5 bases). The V and J ends lost 4 bases and 2 bases respectively, with 12 bases between them. The CDR3 covers 16 residues. CDR1 SEHNR and CDR2 FQNEAQ come from the germline V gene (reference sequence). Written as DNA, the CDR3 is TGTGCCAGCAGCTCTCGGGGTAGAACTGGGGCCAACGTCCTGACTTTC. Residues: CASSSRGRTGANVLTF.

J is TRBJ2-1 and V is TRBV6-6; the D is unclear. The CDR3 covers 15 residues. V lost 6 bases and J lost 0, with 12 bases in between. Germline CDR1 MNHNY, CDR2 SVGAGI (reference sequence). For the CDR3, the DNA is TGTGCCAGCAGGCCAATAGCCAGCTCCTACAATGAGCAGTTCTTC. Translating gives CASRPIASSYNEQFF.

V gene TRBV24-1 combines with J gene TRBJ1-4; D unclear. With 12 bases removed from V and 4 bases from J, the gap between germline ends came to 14 bases. CDR1 is KGHDR, CDR2 SFDVKD, per germline. This CDR3 has 13 residues. The CDR3 is CAVGGGNNEKLFF. The CDR3 coding sequence is TGTGCCGTCGGAGGTGGAAATAATGAAAAACTGTTTTTT.

The chain uses TRBV29-1 and TRBJ1-3; D may be TRBD1 (6 bases). The V gene lost 6 bases and the J gene lost 2 bases, with 11 bases spanning the gap. This CDR3 has 13 amino acids. From germline, CDR1 is SQVTM and CDR2 ANQGSEA. The CDR3 sequence: CSVSGDPGNTIYF. The CDR3 DNA is TGCAGCGTCTCAGGGGATCCTGGAAACACCATATATTTT. The full variable domain, rest sourced from reference TRBV29-1 and TRBJ1-3, is SAVISQKPSRDICQRGTSLTIQCQVDSQVTMMFWYRQQPGQSLTLIATANQGSEATYESGFVIDKFPISRPNLTFSTLTVSNMSPEDSSIYLCSVSGDPGNTIYFGEGSWLTVV.

The chain links TRBV6-5 to TRBJ1-5, with D possibly TRBD1 on 6 matching bases. CDR3 length: 15 amino acids. V shed 6 bases and J shed 2 bases, with 14 bases lying between them. Germline values: CDR1 MNHEY, CDR2 SVGAGI. The CDR3 region is CASRRQGSGNQPQHF. The CDR3 DNA reads TGTGCCAGCAGGCGTCAGGGGAGTGGCAATCAGCCCCAGCATTTT.

This rearrangement joins TRBV28 to TRBJ2-7, with a weak D call TRBD2 (5 bases). CDR3 length: 13 amino acids. Trimming removed 4 bases at V and 2 bases at J, with 9 bases between. CDR1 is MDHEN and CDR2 is SYDVKM in the germline V gene. The DNA for the CDR3 is TGTGCCAGCAGTTCTGCGGGCCCCTACGAGCAGTACTTC. Its protein product is CASSSAGPYEQYF.

The chain combines TRBV5-5 with TRBJ2-7; 9 bases line up with TRBD1. The trim removed 0 bases at V and 3 bases at J, leaving 7 bases unmatched. CDR1 is SGHKS and CDR2 is YYEKEE in the germline V gene (reference sequence). The CDR3 extends over 16 amino acids. In nucleotides, the CDR3 is TGTGCCAGCAGCTTGGCCCCTCCGGGACAGGGCTACGAGCAGTACTTC. Translation gives CASSLAPPGQGYEQYF.

The gene calls are TRBV28 and TRBJ1-1, with no clear D. This CDR3 region has 13 residues. Trimming pared 3 bases from V and 6 bases from J, leaving 11 bases between. Germline CDR1 reads MDHEN; CDR2 reads SYDVKM. The DNA for the CDR3 is TGTGCCAGCAGTTTGCCCACTCCTGCTGAAGCTTTCTTT. It specifies CASSLPTPAEAFF.

The V gene is TRBV6-2 or TRBV6-3, the J gene TRBJ2-3; D is unresolved. Trimming left V 4 bases short and J 5 bases short, with 22 bases between. Germline V lookup: CDR1 MNHEY, CDR2 SVGEGT. The CDR3 is 17 amino acids. The CDR3 is CASSLRERLLNVDTQYF. CDR3 DNA: TGTGCCAGCAGTTTAAGAGAGAGACTTCTAAACGTAGATACGCAGTATTTT.

The V and J genes are TRBV21-1 and TRBJ2-2; the table's D gene call, TRBD2, was not cross checked with the DNA. TRBV21-1 is a listed pseudogene. There are 21 residues in the CDR3. The CDR3 protein is CASSKATSGRGASPFTGELFF. CDR3 coding DNA: TGTGCCAGCAGCAAAGCTACTAGCGGGAGGGGCGCCTCCCCATTCACCGGGGAGCTGTTTTTT.

V and J are TRBV28 and TRBJ2-3; D ambiguous. CDR1 and CDR2 (germline): MDHEN, SYDVKM. The length of the CDR3 is 16 residues. The V end lost 5 bases, the J end lost 1 base, and 16 bases lay between the germline ends. The CDR3 sequence: CASSLPGQTRTDTQYF. DNA of the CDR3: TGTGCCAGCAGTCTCCCTGGCCAAACCCGCACAGATACGCAGTATTTT. Variable domain in full (rest from reference TRBV28 and TRBJ2-3): DVKVTQSSRYLVKRTGEKVFLECVQDMDHENMFWYRQDPGLGLRLIYFSYDVKMKEKGDIPEGYSVSREKKERFSLILESASTNQTSMYLCASSLPGQTRTDTQYFGPGTRLTVL.

V usage is TRBV6-1 and J usage is TRBJ2-7, with TRBD1 matching 11 bases. Germline CDR1 is MNHNS and CDR2 is SASEGT. This CDR3 contains 17 residues. V shed 0 bases, J shed 5 bases, and the junction held 9 bases outside the gene matches. In DNA form, the CDR3 reads TGTGCCAGCAGTGAAGCGCCTGGGGACAGGGGGTTTGACGAGCAGTACTTC. Encoded protein: CASSEAPGDRGFDEQYF.

V and J are TRBV3-1 (or the pseudogene TRBV3-2) and TRBJ1-1; D unclear. Germline V gene data show CDR1 as LGHDT and CDR2 as YNNKEL (reference sequence). Between the trimmed V and J ends, which lost 3 bases and 5 bases, there was a span of 13 bases. This CDR3 spans 14 amino acids. The CDR3 is CASSQSRRATEAFF. Written as DNA, the CDR3 is TGTGCCAGCAGCCAGTCCAGGAGGGCTACTGAAGCTTTCTTT.